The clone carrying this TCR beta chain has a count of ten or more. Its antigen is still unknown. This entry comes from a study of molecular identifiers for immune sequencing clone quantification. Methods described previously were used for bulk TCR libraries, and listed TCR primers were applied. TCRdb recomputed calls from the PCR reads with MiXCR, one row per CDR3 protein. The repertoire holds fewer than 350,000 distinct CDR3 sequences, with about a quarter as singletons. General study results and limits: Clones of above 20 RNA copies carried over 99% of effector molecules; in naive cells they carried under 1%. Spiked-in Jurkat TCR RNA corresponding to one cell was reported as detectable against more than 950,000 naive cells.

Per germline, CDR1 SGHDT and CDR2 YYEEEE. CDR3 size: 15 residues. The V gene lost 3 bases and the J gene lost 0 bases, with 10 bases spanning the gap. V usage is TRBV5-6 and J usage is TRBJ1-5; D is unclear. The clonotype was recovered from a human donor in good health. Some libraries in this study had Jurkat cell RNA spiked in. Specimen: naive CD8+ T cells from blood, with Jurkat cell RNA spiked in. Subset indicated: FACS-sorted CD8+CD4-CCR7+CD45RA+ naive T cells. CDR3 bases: TGTGCCAGCAGCTCCCACGCATATAGCAATCAGCCCCAGCATTTT. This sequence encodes CASSSHAYSNQPQHF.